This T cell receptor beta chain was sequenced for a study of siplizumab effects on memory and regulatory T cells. The junction had 4 bases not matched to a gene; V was cut back by 2 bases and J by 3 bases. The CDR3 has 16 residues. Germline CDR1 SGHVS, CDR2 FQNEAQ. The data were produced by immunoSEQ multiplex PCR, yet TCRdb's version contains in-frame clones alone and is incomplete. Among roughly 92,000 clones listed, about 94% were seen once. Notes on this clone: What it binds is unknown.

Points from the study as a whole: Naive T cells seemed more diverse than memory cells and seemed major alloresponse contributors. Siplizumab significantly decreased alloreactive sequences from unstimulated CD4+ memory cells.

The chain is built from TRBV7-8 and TRBJ2-1; 10 bases match TRBD2. Sequencing used non-Treg CD4+ T cells sorted from blood. The receptor was isolated from a human donor in good health. The CDR3 loop is CASSLTRTSGYNEQFF. In DNA, the CDR3 is TGTGCCAGCAGCTTAACCCGGACTAGCGGCTACAATGAGCAGTTCTTC. Combining the CDR3 with reference TRBV7-8 and TRBJ2-1 gives the whole variable domain GAGVSQSPRYKVAKRGQDVALRCDPISGHVSLFWYQQALGQGPEFLTYFQNEAQLDKSGLPSDRFFAERPEGSVSTLKIQRTQQEDSAVYLCASSLTRTSGYNEQFFGPGTRLTVL.